This TCR beta chain came from a study of blood T cell repertoires in COVID-19. Study details: There were acute and convalescent COVID-19 samples, and they came from the United States, Italy and Spain. Sample material is recorded as cDNA or gDNA derived from T cells, B-cell-depleted T cells, or PBMCs.

CDR3 length: 13 residues. CDR1 SQVTM and CDR2 ANQGSEA come from the germline V gene. Unmatched junction bases numbered 2, after V lost 3 bases and J lost 1 base. Original processing methods: By means of reference gene primer amplification, nucleated cell counts were estimated. Generated by immunoSEQ multiplex PCR, the TCRdb table keeps only in-frame clones and is missing some. V and J calls and clone size come straight from that table; D and trimming were deduced from the DNA. The table includes 45,000 to 70,000 clones, approximately 91% detected once. J is TRBJ1-2 and V is TRBV29-1, with TRBD1 matching 7 bases. Sample: peripheral blood. The sequence was obtained from a woman between 55 and 75 years old with active or convalescent COVID-19. The CDR3 sequence is CSVEGTDNYGYTF. The CDR3 DNA reads TGCAGCGTTGAGGGGACAGATAACTATGGCTACACCTTC. The whole variable domain, remainder taken from reference TRBV29-1 and TRBJ1-2, is SAVISQKPSRDICQRGTSLTIQCQVDSQVTMMFWYRQQPGQSLTLIATANQGSEATYESGFVIDKFPISRPNLTFSTLTVSNMSPEDSSIYLCSVEGTDNYGYTFGSGTRLTVV.